This T cell receptor beta chain was observed in a study of control samples from healthy donors and cancer patients. Here immunoSEQ multiplex PCR was the method, and the copy in TCRdb shows in-frame clones only, minus some. The sample has about 89,000 clones, roughly 86% seen once; the top ten hold under 25%. J lost 5 bases, V lost 0 bases, and 9 bases had no gene match. The V gene's germline CDR1 is MNHEY and CDR2 SVGAGI. There are 16 residues in the CDR3. This receptor was identified in a young man in good health. Sequencing was carried out using blood. The V call is TRBV6-5, the J call TRBJ1-1, with TRBD1 matching 7 bases. The CDR3 nucleotides are TGTGCCAGCAGTTACTCGACGGCAGGGGGTCGGACTGAAGCTTTCTTT. Translation gives CASSYSTAGGRTEAFF.